This T cell receptor (beta chain) was found in a study of T cell responses to AZD1222 COVID-19 vaccine. Findings and caveats of the study: Donors were largely white British and mainly female; clonal diversity was possibly underestimated. Spike-specific TCRs gained breadth and depth after people received two AZD1222 doses. Sampled repertoires all dated from after the peak T cell response.

In the case of this clone: Its antigen is unidentified.

Both about-4-week and about-12-week second-dose recipients were combined. Germline V gene data show CDR1 as SGHVS and CDR2 as FQNEAQ. V lost 1 base, J lost 6 bases, and 9 bases lay in between. This CDR3 region has 14 residues. The assay was immunoSEQ multiplex PCR, and TCRdb's table has in-frame clones only and misses some. This table has over 8,000 clones, around 89% appearing once. V and J are TRBV7-8 and TRBJ1-4; TRBD1 is a possible D gene (6 bases). The sequence was collected from an adult who received the AZD1222 COVID-19 vaccine. Sequenced here: peripheral blood, sampled 28 days after the second AZD1222 dose. As DNA, the CDR3 is TGTGCCAGCAGCTTAGGGGGGGCGTATGAAAAACTGTTTTTT. As protein: CASSLGGAYEKLFF. Complete variable domain (other parts from reference TRBV7-8 and TRBJ1-4): GAGVSQSPRYKVAKRGQDVALRCDPISGHVSLFWYQQALGQGPEFLTYFQNEAQLDKSGLPSDRFFAERPEGSVSTLKIQRTQQEDSAVYLCASSLGGAYEKLFFGSGTQLSVL.